These 29 T cell receptor beta chains originate from one sample sequenced in a study of metastatic and nonmetastatic thyroid tumors. Using MiXCR, TCRdb reanalyzed the PCR reads. The sample consists of 29,000 or so clones, about 4% of them appearing once. Until they underwent thyroid surgery, no patient had received any treatment. Specimen: blood. All receptors derive from a female donor with papillary thyroid cancer or a benign thyroid nodule (not recorded which). Some clones in this sample may be carry-over from other donors' samples.

Turning to this clone: At one of its ends the junction is not consistent with the germline gene, which may arise from a read error. V usage is TRBV11-2 and J usage is TRBJ2-7; tentatively, D is TRBD2 (6 bases). Germline loops: CDR1 SGHAT, CDR2 FQNNGV. The CDR3 contains 16 residues. In nucleotides, the CDR3 is TGTGCCAGCAGCTCGGGACTTCAATTAGGGTCCTACGTGCAGTACTTC. As protein: CASSSGLQLGSYVQYF.

V is TRBV2 and J is TRBJ2-7; D is unresolved. CDR1 and CDR2 (germline): SNHLY, FYNNEI. CDR3 length equals 14 residues. V lost 1 base, J lost 0 bases, and 7 bases lay in between. CDR3 region: CASSEGDTSYEQYF. The CDR3 region has the DNA TGTGCCAGCAGTGAAGGTGACACCTCCTACGAGCAGTACTTC.

Ten or more counts support this clone. V gene TRBV28 combines with J gene TRBJ2-5, with D possibly matching TRBD1 (5 bases). The length of the CDR3 is 12 residues. Per the germline V gene, CDR1 is MDHEN and CDR2 is SYDVKM. V was trimmed by 1 base and J by 7 bases, leaving 7 bases between them. The CDR3 sequence: CASSLFRGTQYF. CDR3 nucleotides: TGTGCCAGCAGTTTATTTAGGGGGACCCAGTACTTC.

This clone appeared many times. A much larger clonotype is one base distant, so this may be a read error. Additional DNA sequences in this sample encode the identical CDR3. The V call is TRBV27, the J call TRBJ2-1; D may be TRBD2 (5 bases). Germline lookup yields CDR1 MNHEY and CDR2 SMNVEV (reference sequence). The CDR3 totals 14 residues. Trimming left V 5 bases short and J 4 bases short, with 12 bases between. CDR3 bases: TGTGCCAGCAGTCCCCGGGATGTTTACAATGAGCAGTTCTTC. Amino acids: CASSPRDVYNEQFF.

This clone was seen repeatedly, ten times or more. The rearrangement joins TRBV19 to TRBJ1-5; the D is unclear. Trimming shortened V by 7 bases and J by 7 bases, and 11 bases separated the two germline ends. Germline lookup yields CDR1 LNHDA and CDR2 SQIVND (reference sequence). CDR3 length equals 12 residues. The chain's CDR3 is CASTHLGQPQHF. Written as DNA, the CDR3 is TGTGCCAGTACCCATCTGGGGCAGCCCCAGCATTTT.

A few counts support this clone. The V call is TRBV28, the J call TRBJ1-2; D not certain. V shed 8 bases and J shed 2 bases, with 9 bases lying between them. This CDR3 is 12 amino acids long. Germline-derived CDR1 and CDR2 are MDHEN and SYDVKM. The CDR3 DNA sequence: TGTGCCAGCTCGGGGTTAAACTATGGCTACACCTTC. Translation: CASSGLNYGYTF.

The chain uses TRBV9 and TRBJ2-5, with D perhaps matching TRBD1 (7 bases). Trimming stripped 4 bases from V and 10 bases from J, with 29 bases between. CDR1 and CDR2 from the germline V gene are SGDLS and YYNGEE. This CDR3 region has 17 residues. This CDR3 is CASSPRPGTEGLEGQYF. The CDR3 nucleotides read TGTGCCAGCAGCCCGCGCCCGGGGACAGAGGGATTGGAGGGCCAGTACTTC.

Only a few counts were recorded for this clone. The rearrangement uses TRBV20-1 and TRBJ1-1; no clear D. Germline loops: CDR1 DFQATT, CDR2 SNEGSKA (reference sequence). This CDR3 comprises 12 residues. The V gene lost 1 base and the J gene lost 3 bases, with 6 bases spanning the gap. CDR3 DNA sequence: TGCAGTGCTAGAGCAGTGGACACTGAAGCTTTCTTT. Protein sequence: CSARAVDTEAFF.

This clone was counted a few times. The CDR3 reads CASSLRRGEPHEQYF. CDR3 nucleotides: TGTGCCAGCAGTTTAAGGCGAGGGGAGCCCCACGAGCAGTACTTC. The V gene is TRBV12-3 or TRBV12-4, the J gene TRBJ2-7; either TRBD1 or TRBD2 may supply D (5 bases each). V gave up 2 bases and J gave up 5 bases, with 16 bases separating them. This CDR3 contains 15 residues.

This clone was seen at least ten times. The chain is built from TRBV5-5 and TRBJ1-4; 8 bases agree with TRBD1. The germline gives CDR1 SGHKS, CDR2 YYEKEE (reference sequence). This CDR3 is built from 15 residues. Trimming at V came to 0 bases and at J to 7 bases, leaving 5 bases not matched to a gene. For the CDR3, the DNA is TGTGCCAGCAGCTTGGAGGACAGGGAGCGTGAAAAACTGTTTTTT. This gives the protein CASSLEDREREKLFF.

The genes are TRBV19 and TRBJ2-1, with TRBD2 identical over 13 bases. The CDR3 consists of 18 residues. Unmatched junction bases numbered 11, after V lost 4 bases and J lost 5 bases. CDR1 is LNHDA and CDR2 is SQIVND in the germline V gene (reference sequence). CDR3 amino acids: CASSTDRTSGRCHNEQFF. For the CDR3, the DNA is TGTGCCAGTAGTACCGACAGGACTAGCGGGAGATGCCACAATGAGCAGTTCTTC.

This clone was recorded a few times. The chain employs TRBV6-1 and TRBJ2-1; TRBD2 matches 13 bases. This CDR3 has 16 amino acids. Germline V gives CDR1 MNHNS, CDR2 SASEGT. The J segment lost 0 bases and the V segment lost 7 bases, leaving 3 bases of the junction unmatched. CDR3 protein: CASTRTSGSSYNEQFF. In DNA, the CDR3 is TGTGCCAGCACCCGGACTAGCGGGAGCTCCTACAATGAGCAGTTCTTC.

This clone was observed a few times. This rearrangement joins TRBV6-1 to TRBJ2-7, with D perhaps matching TRBD1 or TRBD2 (5 bases each). The germline V gene has CDR1 MNHNS and CDR2 SASEGT. The CDR3 is made up of 13 amino acids. Trimming shortened V by 6 bases and J by 3 bases, and 12 bases separated the two germline ends. The CDR3 sequence: CASRGDGDYEQYF. The CDR3 DNA reads as TGTGCCAGCAGGGGGGACGGCGACTACGAGCAGTACTTC.

This clone was seen a handful of times. One junction end does not reproduce the germline sequence, and a read error may be involved. The V gene is TRBV5-1, the J gene TRBJ2-5; D is undetermined. The V gene's germline CDR1 is SGHRS and CDR2 YFSETQ. The CDR3 runs 14 residues. The CDR3 loop is CASNLDGDRATQYF. As DNA, the CDR3 is TGCGCCAGCAACTTGGATGGGGATCGGGCGACCCAGTACTTC.

This clone came up many times. The CDR3 nucleotides read TGCAGTGCTAGGGGAGACGCATTTAGCACAGATACGCAGTATTTT. Amino acids: CSARGDAFSTDTQYF. The chain has TRBV20-1 and TRBJ2-3; TRBD2 is a possible D gene (5 bases). V was pared by 3 bases and J by 0 bases, with 13 bases between. This CDR3 is built from 15 residues. The germline V gene encodes CDR1 DFQATT and CDR2 SNEGSKA (reference sequence).

The rearrangement uses TRBV9 and TRBJ2-3, with unresolved D. The V end was cut by 4 bases, the J end by 0 bases, with 12 bases between. This CDR3 region has 15 residues. CDR1 is SGDLS and CDR2 is YYNGEE in the germline V gene. CDR3 nucleotide sequence: TGTGCCAGCAGCCCAGCCGTTACTAGCACAGATACGCAGTATTTT. Residues: CASSPAVTSTDTQYF.

This clone rates as medium-sized. The junction shows a germline mismatch at one end, possibly a read error. CDR3 loop: CASNESLESEEQYF. The CDR3 bases are TGTGCCAGCAATGAATCCCTCGAGTCGGAAGAGCAGTACTTC. The chain is built from TRBV6-1 and TRBJ2-7; D is uncertain. Germline V gives CDR1 MNHNS, CDR2 SASEGT. The CDR3 sequence is 14 residues long.

The CDR3 spells CASSAYSGIYEQYF. CDR3 in DNA: TGTGCCAGCAGTGCCTACAGCGGTATCTACGAGCAGTACTTC. This chain connects TRBV28 to TRBJ2-7; weak D call: TRBD2 (5 bases). There are 14 residues in the CDR3. V lost 5 bases and J 3 bases, leaving 14 bases between the germline ends. Germline CDR1 and CDR2: MDHEN and SYDVKM. Filled out from reference TRBV28 and TRBJ2-7, the complete variable domain reads DVKVTQSSRYLVKRTGEKVFLECVQDMDHENMFWYRQDPGLGLRLIYFSYDVKMKEKGDIPEGYSVSREKKERFSLILESASTNQTSMYLCASSAYSGIYEQYFGPGTRLTVT.

This clone was observed a handful of times. The gene calls are TRBV6-1 and TRBJ1-3; D gene unclear. The germline V gene has CDR1 MNHNS and CDR2 SASEGT. This CDR3 region has 15 residues. V lost 7 bases, J lost 4 bases, and 17 bases lay in between. In DNA, the CDR3 is TGTGCCAGCATGAGGCCTAGGACGGGAGGAAACACCATATATTTT. It is translated as CASMRPRTGGNTIYF.

This clone occurred many times. The CDR3 nucleotides read TGTGCCAGCAGCCGCGTATACGGGGATGGCTACACCTTC. Residues: CASSRVYGDGYTF. The rearrangement joins TRBV3-1 to TRBJ1-2; D is uncertain. This CDR3 spans 13 amino acids. Trimming removed 4 bases from V and 6 bases from J, with 12 bases in between. CDR1 LGHDT and CDR2 YNNKEL come from the germline V gene (reference sequence).

This clone was observed at least ten times. The rearrangement links TRBV28 to TRBJ2-5; the D gene could be TRBD1 or TRBD2 (5 bases each). V dropped 4 bases and J dropped 7 bases, with 19 bases sitting between them. The length of the CDR3 is 15 residues. The germline V gene encodes CDR1 MDHEN and CDR2 SYDVKM. This chain's CDR3 is CASSSRHWGSGTQYF. CDR3 DNA: TGTGCCAGCAGTTCTCGACACTGGGGGTCAGGGACCCAGTACTTC.

Of note for this clone: A much larger clone lies a single base off, so this may be a read error. This chain links TRBV4-3 with TRBJ2-1, with D tentatively TRBD2 (5 bases). The CDR3 loop spans 14 amino acids. CDR1 is LGHNA and CDR2 is YSLEER in the germline V gene. The germline V and J ends were trimmed by 8 bases and 6 bases, with 17 bases remaining between them. The CDR3 bases are TGCGCCAGCCGAGGACTCGGGTCGGGCAATGAGCAGTTCTTC. Amino acid sequence: CASRGLGSGNEQFF.

The sample holds many counts of this clone. A much bigger clone sits one base away, suggesting this may be a read error. The chain recombines TRBV6-1 with TRBJ2-1; 8 positions agree with TRBD2. This CDR3 has 14 amino acids. With 5 bases clipped from V and 9 bases from J, the junction kept 9 bases outside the gene matches. In germline, CDR1 is MNHNS, CDR2 SASEGT. The CDR3 DNA follows: TGTGCCAGCAGTCGACTAGCGAGAGCGGTTGAGCAGTTCTTC. This translates into CASSRLARAVEQFF.

This clone was counted a few times. This may be a read error: a much more frequent sequence differs by one nucleotide. Other DNA variants within this sample encode the same CDR3. The chain is built from TRBV5-6 and TRBJ2-1; D remains unclear. Germline lookup yields CDR1 SGHDT and CDR2 YYEEEE. V was clipped by 2 bases and J by 4 bases, with 13 bases between them. This CDR3 is built from 15 residues. The CDR3 here is CASSFQAARYNEQFF. The DNA of the CDR3 is TGTGCCAGCAGCTTTCAGGCGGCCAGGTACAATGAGCAGTTCTTC. Full variable domain (missing parts from reference TRBV5-6 and TRBJ2-1): DAGVTQSPTHLIKTRGQQVTLRCSPKSGHDTVSWYQQALGQGPQFIFQYYEEEERQRGNFPDRFSGHQFPNYSSELNVNALLLGDSALYLCASSFQAARYNEQFFGPGTRLTVL.

V gene TRBV6-2 or TRBV6-3 combines with J gene TRBJ2-7; D is possibly TRBD2 (6 bases). Trimming shortened V by 5 bases and J by 6 bases, and 23 bases separated the two germline ends. The CDR3 has 16 residues. The germline gives CDR1 MNHEY, CDR2 SVGEGT. CDR3 sequence (DNA): TGTGCCAGCAGTGTTCGAGGAGTGTATGGGGGGATCGAGCAGTACTTC. Translating it yields CASSVRGVYGGIEQYF.

This clone was picked up a small number of times. The chain has TRBV6-2 or TRBV6-3 and TRBJ1-3; D remains unclear. V was pared by 6 bases and J by 0 bases, with 6 bases between. CDR1 and CDR2 from the germline V gene are MNHEY and SVGEGT. The length of the CDR3 is 13 residues. CDR3 protein: CASRANSGNTIYF. The CDR3 DNA reads as TGTGCCAGCAGGGCCAACTCTGGAAACACCATATATTTT.

At least ten counts were recorded for this clone. The rearrangement links TRBV12-3 or TRBV12-4 to TRBJ2-5; 12 bases align to TRBD2. V shed 5 bases and J 4 bases; nucleotides not matched to a gene: 2. The CDR3 is made up of 14 amino acids. The CDR3 sequence: CASSLLAGGETQYF. CDR3 DNA: TGTGCCAGCAGTCTACTAGCGGGAGGAGAGACCCAGTACTTC.

In its sample, this clone was seen many times. The chain links TRBV4-2 to TRBJ2-5; maybe TRBD2 (6 bases). Germline V gene sequence: CDR1 LGHNA, CDR2 YNFKEQ. This CDR3 spans 19 amino acids. The V and J ends lost 0 bases and 1 base respectively, with 21 bases between them. The CDR3 nucleotides read TGTGCCAGCAGCCAAGATTTTGTTTCGCGGACGGGACTCCAAGAGACCCAGTACTTC. It codes for CASSQDFVSRTGLQETQYF.

Points on this clone: A read error is likely, as this CDR3 ends without the conserved phenylalanine or tryptophan. In DNA, the CDR3 is TGTGCCAGCAGTCTCCGGACCGACGGTGAGCAGTACTTA. As protein: CASSLRTDGEQYL. This chain connects TRBV2 to TRBJ2-1; D uncertain. The DNA end is a closer match to TRBJ2-7, so the J assignment may be wrong. Germline V CDR1 and CDR2: SNHLY, FYNNEI. The CDR3 covers 13 residues.